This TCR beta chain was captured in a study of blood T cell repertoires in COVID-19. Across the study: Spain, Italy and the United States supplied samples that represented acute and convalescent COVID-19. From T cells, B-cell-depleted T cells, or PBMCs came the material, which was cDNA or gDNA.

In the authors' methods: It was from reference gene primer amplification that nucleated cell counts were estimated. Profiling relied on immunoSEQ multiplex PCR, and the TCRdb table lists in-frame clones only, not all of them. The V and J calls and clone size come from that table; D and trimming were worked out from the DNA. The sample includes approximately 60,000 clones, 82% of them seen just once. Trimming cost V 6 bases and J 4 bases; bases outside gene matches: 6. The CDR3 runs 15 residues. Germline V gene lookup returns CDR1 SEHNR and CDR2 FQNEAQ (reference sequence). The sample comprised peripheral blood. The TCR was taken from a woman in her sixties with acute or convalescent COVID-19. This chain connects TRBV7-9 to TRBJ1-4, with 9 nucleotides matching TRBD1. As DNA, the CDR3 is TGTGCCAGCAGTTCCGACAGGGGGTTTAATGAAAAACTGTTTTTT. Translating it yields CASSSDRGFNEKLFF. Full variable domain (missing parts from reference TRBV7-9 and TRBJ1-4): DTGVSQNPRHKITKRGQNVTFRCDPISEHNRLYWYRQTLGQGPEFLTYFQNEAQLEKSRLLSDRFSAERPKGSFSTLEIQRTEQGDSAMYLCASSSDRGFNEKLFFGSGTQLSVL.